This TCR beta chain is from a study of T cells expressing NK-cell markers. Study-wide background: Sequenced donors, eight in total, included seven who were HCMV-seropositive and one who was seronegative. Findings and caveats of the study: In more than 5 donors, dominant CD3+CD56+NKG2C+ clones formed about 1.0-7.5% of CD8+ cells. It is unclear if expanded NKG2C-expressing clones target HCMV antigens. Among a handful of donors, these clonotypes also ranked first in the CD3+CD56-NKG2C+ fraction.

As to this clonotype: Its antigen is unknown.

CDR3 length: 15 residues. Germline V gene data show CDR1 as MGHRA and CDR2 as YSYEKL. After re-calling the 5' RACE reads, TCRdb lists one entry per CDR3 protein, DNA absent. The sample totals 150,000 or so distinct CDR3 sequences. The sample consisted of blood T cells: a sorted CD56 or NKG2C T cell subset, CD4+ or CD8+ T cells, or bulk PBMC T cells (not recorded which). The V call is TRBV4-1, the J call TRBJ1-2; checking the TCRdb D call of TRBD1 is not possible without DNA. The clonotype was recovered from a woman aged 18 to 75 in good health. The CDR3 here is CASSHNRGIADGYTF.